Presented here are 18 T cell receptor beta chains from one specimen sequenced in a study of control samples from healthy donors and cancer patients. Some clones are missing from TCRdb's copy, which holds only in-frame ones; the method was immunoSEQ multiplex PCR. Among tens of thousands of clones listed, roughly 91% were seen once. The source material was PBMCs. The source of these receptors is a man aged 50 or older with lung cancer.

CDR3: CASSMDRGHEQYF. The DNA for the CDR3 is TGTGCCAGCAGTATGGACAGGGGCCACGAGCAGTACTTC. The J gene is TRBJ2-7, the V gene TRBV12-3 or TRBV12-4; 9 bases agree with TRBD1. V dropped 5 bases and J dropped 5; count of bases not matched to a gene: 4. The CDR3 spans 13 residues.

The J gene is TRBJ2-1, the V gene TRBV4-1, with 9 bases fitting TRBD1. J lost 3 bases, V lost 1 base, and 4 bases had no gene match. Germline V gene lookup returns CDR1 MGHRA and CDR2 YSYEKL. The CDR3 runs to 16 residues. The CDR3 spells CASSQGGQGYYNEQFF. The CDR3, as DNA: TGCGCCAGCAGCCAAGGGGGACAGGGTTACTACAATGAGCAGTTCTTC.

The chain combines TRBV5-8 with TRBJ1-2; 8 bases align to TRBD1. Germline-derived CDR1 and CDR2 are SGHTS and YDEGEE. J was trimmed by 6 bases and V by 0 bases; bases with no gene match: 7. CDR3 length equals 15 residues. The CDR3 DNA follows: TGTGCCAGCAGCTTGGGCGACAGGGGTCTGAATGGCTACACCTTC. Protein: CASSLGDRGLNGYTF.

The chain is built from TRBV12-3 or TRBV12-4 and TRBJ1-2; D uncertain. V lost 11 bases to trimming and J lost 0 bases, with 13 bases between them. This CDR3 has 13 amino acids. The DNA for the CDR3 is TGTGCCTCGCTCCAACGAGCTAACTATGGCTACACCTTC. This codes for CASLQRANYGYTF.

This chain connects TRBV6-1 to TRBJ1-5, with a weak D call TRBD1 (5 bases). Trimming cost V 2 bases and J 7 bases, with 12 bases left between them. CDR1 and CDR2 (germline): MNHNS, SASEGT. This CDR3 has 14 amino acids. CDR3 in DNA: TGTGCCAGCAGTGAAAGTCAGGGCGGGCAGCCCCAGCATTTT. This encodes CASSESQGGQPQHF.

The V gene is TRBV27, the J gene TRBJ2-1; 13 bases line up with TRBD2. Trimming removed 3 bases from V and 10 bases from J; junction bases left unmatched: 6. The CDR3 contains 15 residues. Germline V gives CDR1 MNHEY, CDR2 SMNVEV (reference sequence). The CDR3 region has the DNA TGTGCCAGCAGTTTCGCACTAGCGGGGGGGCAGGAGCAGTTCTTC. Translated: CASSFALAGGQEQFF.

Turning to this clone: At one boundary the junction diverges from the germline segment, which might be a read error. This rearrangement joins TRBV18 to TRBJ1-4, with D possibly TRBD1 on 6 matching bases. The CDR3 has 15 amino acids. The germline V gene has CDR1 KGHSH and CDR2 LQKENI. CDR3 residues: CASSPQGGRNEKLFF. In DNA form, the CDR3 reads TGTGCCAGCTCTCCACAGGGTGGACGCAATGAAAAACTGTTTTTT.

In DNA form, the CDR3 reads TGTGCCAGCAAACCCCAGGGTCTCAATGACGAGCAGTACTTC. Amino acids: CASKPQGLNDEQYF. J is TRBJ2-7 and V is TRBV2; possibly TRBD1 for D (5 bases). From germline, CDR1 is SNHLY and CDR2 FYNNEI. Trimming took 7 bases from V and 5 from J, leaving 18 bases between them. The CDR3 runs to 14 residues.

This rearrangement joins TRBV7-9 to TRBJ1-5; D not resolved. Germline-derived CDR1 and CDR2 are SEHNR and FQNEAQ (reference sequence). The length of the CDR3 is 13 residues. V was shortened by 1 base and J by 5 bases, with 6 bases between the two germline ends. CDR3 in amino acids: CASSLERDQPQHF. In DNA, the CDR3 is TGTGCCAGCAGCTTAGAACGTGATCAGCCCCAGCATTTT.

In its sample, this clone ranks as medium-sized. The chain combines TRBV6-6 with TRBJ2-2; 9 bases map to TRBD2. V lost 4 bases and J lost 0; bases outside the gene matches: 3. Germline loops: CDR1 MNHNY, CDR2 SVGAGI (reference sequence). The CDR3 covers 16 residues. CDR3 protein: CASSSGLASNTGELFF. In DNA, the CDR3 is TGTGCCAGCAGTTCCGGACTAGCGTCGAACACCGGGGAGCTGTTTTTT.

The chain carries TRBV25-1 and TRBJ2-5; no reliable D call. With 2 bases removed from V and 2 bases from J, the gap between germline ends came to 9 bases. CDR1 is MGHDK, CDR2 SYGVNS, per germline. The CDR3 is 14 amino acids. CDR3 in amino acids: CASSEMRWQETQYF. The CDR3 DNA reads TGTGCCAGCAGTGAAATGCGGTGGCAAGAGACCCAGTACTTC. The variable domain in full, with the rest retrieved from reference TRBV25-1 and TRBJ2-5, is EADIYQTPRYLVIGTGKKITLECSQTMGHDKMYWYQQDPGMELHLIHYSYGVNSTEKGDLSSESTVSRIRTEHFPLTLESARPSHTSQYLCASSEMRWQETQYFGPGTRLLVL.

The J gene is TRBJ1-6, the V gene TRBV6-5, with 9 nucleotides matching TRBD1. Germline-derived CDR1 and CDR2 are MNHEY and SVGAGI. J lost 9 bases, V lost 6 bases, and 3 bases had no gene match. This CDR3 spans 13 amino acids. CDR3 sequence (DNA): TGTGCCAGCAGGGACAGGGGACCTTCACCCCTCCACTTT. This sequence encodes CASRDRGPSPLHF.

CDR3 region: CASSPRDNSGGRPQHF. CDR3 in DNA: TGTGCCAGCAGCCCCCGAGATAACTCCGGAGGAAGGCCCCAGCATTTT. The V gene is TRBV28, the J gene TRBJ1-5; D gene uncertain. The germline V gene has CDR1 MDHEN and CDR2 SYDVKM. CDR3 size: 16 residues. V lost 6 bases, J lost 9 bases, and 24 bases lay in between.

The genes are TRBV5-5 and TRBJ2-1; D uncertain. The CDR3 loop spans 15 amino acids. Deletions cut 7 bases from V and 0 bases from J, with 14 bases between. Germline V gives CDR1 SGHKS, CDR2 YYEKEE (reference sequence). This CDR3 is CASSSLYSSYNEQFF. CDR3 nucleotides: TGTGCCAGCTCTTCATTATATAGCTCCTACAATGAGCAGTTCTTC.

In its sample, this clone was seen a few times. The V call is TRBV30, the J call TRBJ1-4; 8 bases are a match to TRBD1. J lost 5 bases, V lost 5 bases, and 7 bases had no gene match. The CDR3 spans 14 residues. CDR1 is GTSNPN and CDR2 is SVGIG in the germline V gene (reference sequence). For the CDR3, the DNA is TGTGCCTGGGGGTCCGGGACAGGAAATGAAAAACTGTTTTTT. This gives the protein CAWGSGTGNEKLFF.

This clone was detected only once. This chain joins TRBV6-2 or TRBV6-3 and TRBJ1-5; D might be TRBD1 (6 bases). Trimming took 5 bases from V and 2 from J, leaving 16 bases between them. Germline assignment: CDR1 MNHEY and CDR2 SVGEGT. This CDR3 spans 16 amino acids. The CDR3, as DNA: TGTGCCAGCAGTAAAACAGGGAAGGCGGGCAATCAGCCCCAGCATTTT. The encoded protein is CASSKTGKAGNQPQHF.

The V call is TRBV18, the J call TRBJ1-5, with TRBD1 matching 7 bases. Trimming took 4 bases from V and 2 from J; bases not matched to a gene: 2. The CDR3 sequence is 14 residues long. From germline, CDR1 is KGHSH and CDR2 LQKENI. DNA for the CDR3: TGTGCCAGCTCACTTGACAGGGGCAATCAGCCCCAGCATTTT. This translates into CASSLDRGNQPQHF.

This clone was recorded only once. V usage is TRBV11-3 and J usage is TRBJ2-1; a possible D gene is TRBD2 (7 bases). V was pared by 3 bases and J by 8 bases, with 20 bases between. This CDR3 is built from 16 residues. Germline V gene lookup returns CDR1 SGHNT and CDR2 YENEEA. DNA for the CDR3: TGTGCCAGCAGCTTCGGGGGGCAGGGGTTCGTTGATGAGCAGTTCTTC. It encodes CASSFGGQGFVDEQFF.